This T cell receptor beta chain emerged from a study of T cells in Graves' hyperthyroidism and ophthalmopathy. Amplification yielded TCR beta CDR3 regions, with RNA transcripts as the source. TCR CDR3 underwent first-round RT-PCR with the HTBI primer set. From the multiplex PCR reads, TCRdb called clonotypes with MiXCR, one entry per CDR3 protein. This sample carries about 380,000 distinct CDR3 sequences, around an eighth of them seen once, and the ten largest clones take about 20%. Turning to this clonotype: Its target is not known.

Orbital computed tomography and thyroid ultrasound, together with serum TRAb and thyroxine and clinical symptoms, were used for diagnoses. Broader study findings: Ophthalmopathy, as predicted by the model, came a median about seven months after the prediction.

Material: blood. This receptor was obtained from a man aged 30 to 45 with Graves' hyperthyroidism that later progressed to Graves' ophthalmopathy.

In DNA form, the CDR3 reads TGTGCCAGCAGCCCAGGGGGCTGGGGGGAGCTGTTTTTT. Amino acids: CASSPGGWGELFF. This chain links TRBV14 with TRBJ2-2, with TRBD1 matching 8 bases. The CDR3 loop spans 13 amino acids. The germline gives CDR1 SGHDN, CDR2 FVKESK. V shed 4 bases and J 8 bases; nucleotides not matched to a gene: 3.